This T cell receptor (beta chain) was profiled in a study of blood T cells in healthy people across ages. This clonotype was detected a few times. Next came a second PCR, run for 7 to 11 cycles, which used a sample-barcoded 5' primer along with a J-beta primer mix. TCRdb used MiXCR to reprocess the 5' RACE reads, holding one entry per CDR3 protein. The sample holds about 720,000 distinct CDR3 sequences, 25% seen once. Deletions cut 3 bases from V and 1 base from J, with 10 bases between. Germline CDR1 DFQATT, CDR2 SNEGSKA (reference sequence). The CDR3 contains 14 residues. The same specimen was also included in a second study, on T cells of mothers and their children. According to that study: During the second PCR, the M1S primer introduced sample barcodes along with 2-4 random nucleotides. Related pairs of mothers and children showed slightly higher, non-significant overlap versus unrelated pairs.

The source material was blood. The chain is built from TRBV20-1 and TRBJ1-3, with no clear D. This receptor was obtained from a boy between 5 and 17 years old in good health. DNA for the CDR3: TGCAGTGCTAGGGGGTTGGAGTCTGGAAACACCATATATTTT. Amino acids: CSARGLESGNTIYF.